The subject of this entry is one TCR beta chain. Its antigen remains unknown. These data belong to a study of T cell responses to AZD1222 COVID-19 vaccine. Study-level results: Most donors were white British, females outnumbered males, and clonal diversity was possibly underestimated. Baseline seropositivity occurred in only a handful of AZD1222 recipients. Distributed over spike, vaccine-associated CD4 TCRs predominated at 160-218 and 743-854.

Produced via immunoSEQ multiplex PCR; TCRdb's table is partial and in-frame only. The table lists some 130,000 clones, over 85% of them singletons. Investigators merged groups given second doses at roughly 4 or roughly 12 weeks. Germline loops: CDR1 SGHTA, CDR2 FQGTGA. V lost 6 bases and J 2 bases, leaving 10 bases between the germline ends. The CDR3 totals 13 residues. Sequenced here: peripheral blood, sampled 28 days after the second AZD1222 dose. The chain couples TRBV7-3 to TRBJ1-1, with unresolved D. This receptor was obtained from an adult who received the AZD1222 COVID-19 vaccine. CDR3 DNA sequence: TGTGCCAGCAGTGTGACCGATAACACTGAAGCTTTCTTT. Translation gives CASSVTDNTEAFF.